The 30 T cell receptor beta chains reported below all come from one sample, sequenced in a study of Graves' ophthalmopathy and Graves' hyperthyroidism. RNA transcripts provided the template for amplifying TCR beta CDR3 regions. HTBI primers served in a first-round RT-PCR, which a second-round multiplex PCR followed. MiXCR was run by TCRdb on the multiplex PCR reads, yielding one entry per CDR3 protein. Of a few hundred thousand distinct CDR3 sequences in the sample, 35% to 45% are singletons; the top ten hold about 4.1%. The sample consisted of peripheral blood or thyroid tissue (not recorded which). The receptor source for this set is an adult man with Graves' hyperthyroidism.

The gene calls are TRBV29-1 and TRBJ2-7; no clear D. The J call is uncertain, as TRBJ2-1 better fits the DNA end. The CDR3 consists of 15 residues. Germline values: CDR1 SQVTM, CDR2 ANQGSEA. The CDR3 coding sequence is TGCAGCGTCTCCTCCGCCGTGACACACTACAATGAGCAGTTCTTC. Its protein product is CSVSSAVTHYNEQFF.

This clonotype was detected many times. CDR3 DNA: TGTGCCACCAGCAGAGGCTCGGAGTGGGCCACTACGGGCTACACCTTC. Translated, it gives CATSRGSEWATTGYTF. The chain recombines TRBV15 with TRBJ1-2; D not certain. V was shortened by 1 base and J by 8 bases, with 20 bases between the two germline ends. Germline CDR1 and CDR2: LNHNV and YYDKDF (reference sequence). The CDR3 runs to 16 residues.

This clonotype was counted ten times or more. The chain combines TRBV10-2 with TRBJ2-2, with 7 bases that match TRBD1. Germline loops: CDR1 WSHSY, CDR2 SAAADI. The CDR3 loop spans 15 amino acids. The V and J ends lost 6 bases and 5 bases, in that order; junction bases with no gene match: 9. CDR3 region: CASRERQGRTGELFF. The CDR3 coding sequence is TGCGCCAGCAGGGAGAGACAGGGTCGGACCGGGGAGCTGTTTTTT.

The chain carries TRBV12-3 or TRBV12-4 and TRBJ2-2; D ambiguous. The CDR3 is 14 amino acids. The V gene lost 6 bases and the J gene lost 3 bases, with 11 bases spanning the gap. CDR3 bases: TGTGCCAGCAGGAAAGGTCGGGACACCGGGGAGCTGTTTTTT. This translates into CASRKGRDTGELFF.

This clonotype was recorded many times. The chain employs TRBV7-8 and TRBJ1-4; D gene ambiguous. This CDR3 comprises 18 residues. Germline loops: CDR1 SGHVS, CDR2 FQNEAQ. The V gene lost 0 bases and the J gene lost 0 bases, with 14 bases spanning the gap. This CDR3 is CASSLAQFGRATNEKLFF. The CDR3 nucleotides are TGTGCCAGCAGCTTAGCGCAATTCGGACGGGCAACTAATGAAAAACTGTTTTTT.

The chain recombines TRBV7-9 with TRBJ2-7, with D perhaps TRBD1 (5 bases). The CDR3 runs to 12 residues. Germline loops: CDR1 SEHNR, CDR2 FQNEAQ (reference sequence). Between the trimmed V and J ends, which lost 4 bases and 7 bases, there was a span of 11 bases. CDR3 DNA: TGTGCCAGCAGCTCCCGGACACTAGAGCAGTACTTC. Residues: CASSSRTLEQYF.

The CDR3 reads CASSPRSGMGNTEAFF. The DNA of the CDR3 is TGTGCCAGCTCACCACGCTCAGGGATGGGGAACACTGAAGCTTTCTTT. The chain couples TRBV2 to TRBJ1-1; D may be TRBD1 (5 bases). With 8 bases removed from V and 1 base from J, the gap between germline ends came to 20 bases. The germline V gene encodes CDR1 SNHLY and CDR2 FYNNEI. The CDR3 sequence is 16 residues long.

This clonotype occurred many times. CDR3 sequence (DNA): TGTGCCAGCAGCCCGGGACCTTCCTATGGCTACACCTTC. Residues: CASSPGPSYGYTF. The chain uses TRBV7-8 and TRBJ1-2; D possibly corresponds to TRBD1 (5 bases). Germline V gene sequence: CDR1 SGHVS, CDR2 FQNEAQ. V lost 5 bases and J lost 4, with 11 bases in between. The CDR3 has 13 residues.

This clonotype showed up just a few times. The J gene is TRBJ2-7, the V gene TRBV11-2; TRBD1 matches 9 bases. This CDR3 region has 15 residues. Germline loops: CDR1 SGHAT, CDR2 FQNNGV. After removal of 4 bases from V and 2 bases from J, the junction contained 6 bases not matched to a gene. In nucleotides, the CDR3 is TGTGCCAGCAGCTATGGGACAGGGATACCCTACGAGCAGTACTTC. Encoded protein: CASSYGTGIPYEQYF.

The chain recombines TRBV7-3 with TRBJ2-1, with 14 positions matching TRBD2. This CDR3 region has 16 residues. V lost 6 bases, J lost 7 bases, and 8 bases stayed unmatched. Germline assignment: CDR1 SGHTA and CDR2 FQGTGA. CDR3 nucleotides: TGTGCCAGCAGTGGCGGACTAGCGGGGGGAAAAAATGAGCAGTTCTTC. This codes for CASSGGLAGGKNEQFF. Combining the CDR3 with reference TRBV7-3 and TRBJ2-1 gives the whole variable domain GAGVSQTPSNKVTEKGKYVELRCDPISGHTALYWYRQSLGQGPEFLIYFQGTGAADDSGLPNDRFFAVRPEGSVSTLKIQRTERGDSAVYLCASSGGLAGGKNEQFFGPGTRLTVL.

The chain uses TRBV9 and TRBJ2-5; 11 bases are shared with TRBD2. Trimming at V came to 5 bases and at J to 7 bases, leaving 10 bases not matched to a gene. Per germline, CDR1 SGDLS and CDR2 YYNGEE. This CDR3 comprises 15 residues. CDR3 nucleotides: TGTGCCAGCAGACTAGCGGGGGAACAAAAAGGGACCCAGTACTTC. Its protein is CASRLAGEQKGTQYF.

This clonotype showed up just once. The chain recombines TRBV29-1 with TRBJ1-2, with 10 bases that match TRBD1. CDR1 and CDR2 from the germline V gene are SQVTM and ANQGSEA. The CDR3 consists of 12 residues. After removal of 3 bases from V and 6 bases from J, the junction contained 1 base not matched to a gene. CDR3 nucleotide sequence: TGCAGCGTTGAGGGGACAGGGGATGGCTACACCTTC. Its translation is CSVEGTGDGYTF. Drawing the rest from reference TRBV29-1 and TRBJ1-2, the complete variable domain is SAVISQKPSRDICQRGTSLTIQCQVDSQVTMMFWYRQQPGQSLTLIATANQGSEATYESGFVIDKFPISRPNLTFSTLTVSNMSPEDSSIYLCSVEGTGDGYTFGSGTRLTVV.

This clonotype has only one observation. J is TRBJ2-7 and V is TRBV7-8; TRBD1 matches at 9 bases. The germline V gene encodes CDR1 SGHVS and CDR2 FQNEAQ. Trimming cost V 6 bases and J 6 bases; bases outside gene matches: 15. The CDR3 consists of 16 residues. The CDR3 bases are TGTGCCAGCAGGTCCTCGCCGGGACAGGGTAGGAGCGAGCAGTACTTC. This translates into CASRSSPGQGRSEQYF.

This clonotype has a count of ten or more. The chain recombines TRBV27 with TRBJ1-5; no firm D call. From germline, CDR1 is MNHEY and CDR2 SMNVEV (reference sequence). This CDR3 is built from 12 residues. Trimming pared 5 bases from V and 11 bases from J, leaving 13 bases between. CDR3 region: CASSGVGLAQHF. Here the CDR3 DNA reads TGTGCCAGCAGTGGGGTTGGTTTAGCCCAGCATTTT.

The gene calls are TRBV7-6 and TRBJ2-3, with TRBD2 identical over 7 bases. This CDR3 is built from 13 residues. V lost 5 bases, J lost 14 bases, and 13 bases stayed unmatched. The germline V gene encodes CDR1 SGHVS and CDR2 FNYEAQ. CDR3 sequence: CASSTSGGGELYF. CDR3 bases: TGTGCCAGCAGCACCTCGGGGGGTGGGGAGCTGTATTTT.

This clonotype was picked up many times. This rearrangement joins TRBV4-2 to TRBJ2-5; D unclear. CDR1 and CDR2 from the germline V gene are LGHNA and YNFKEQ. Trimming pared 1 base from V and 4 bases from J, leaving 10 bases between. This CDR3 contains 14 residues. CDR3: CASSQAPMGETQYF. The CDR3, as DNA: TGTGCCAGCAGCCAAGCTCCTATGGGAGAGACCCAGTACTTC.

This clonotype was detected only a few times. This may be a read error: a much more frequent sequence differs by one nucleotide. The chain has TRBV7-2 and TRBJ1-2; perhaps TRBD1 as D (5 bases). Germline assignment: CDR1 SGHTA and CDR2 FQGNSA. V was clipped by 2 bases and J by 2 bases, with 12 bases between them. The CDR3 sequence is 15 residues long. In nucleotides, the CDR3 is TGTGCCAGCAGCTTAAGGACACTCCTAAACTATGGCTACACCTTC. Translated, it gives CASSLRTLLNYGYTF.

This clonotype was detected many times. The rearrangement links TRBV19 to TRBJ2-7, with 7 bases that match TRBD2. After removal of 4 bases from V and 4 bases from J, the junction contained 4 bases not matched to a gene. The CDR3 loop spans 13 amino acids. The germline V gene has CDR1 LNHDA and CDR2 SQIVND (reference sequence). The CDR3 DNA reads as TGTGCCAGTAGTACGGGACTACGGTACGAGCAGTACTTC. Protein: CASSTGLRYEQYF.

The chain carries TRBV25-1 and TRBJ1-3; a possible D gene is TRBD1 (5 bases). The CDR3 extends over 15 amino acids. Trimming removed 6 bases at V and 0 bases at J, with 12 bases between. CDR1 MGHDK and CDR2 SYGVNS come from the germline V gene. The CDR3 loop reads CASRETDRSGNTIYF. CDR3 coding DNA: TGTGCCAGCAGGGAGACAGACCGCTCTGGAAACACCATATATTTT.

In its sample, this clonotype was seen many times. The chain carries TRBV7-9 and TRBJ1-1, with D unresolved. V was clipped by 1 base and J by 11 bases, with 14 bases between them. Germline V CDR1 and CDR2: SEHNR, FQNEAQ (reference sequence). The CDR3 contains 13 residues. The CDR3 DNA follows: TGTGCCAGCAGCTTAGTAACGGGAGAACGGGCTTTCTTT. Amino acids: CASSLVTGERAFF.

The chain has TRBV7-8 and TRBJ2-5, with 11 bases fitting TRBD2. Trimming at V came to 6 bases and at J to 0 bases, leaving 9 bases not matched to a gene. The CDR3 spans 17 residues. Germline CDR1 is SGHVS and CDR2 is FQNEAQ. This CDR3 reads CASSLSTSGGDQETQYF. The CDR3, as DNA: TGTGCCAGCAGTTTATCCACTAGCGGGGGAGACCAAGAGACCCAGTACTTC.

In this sample, this clonotype turned up a few times. This chain uses TRBV7-9 with TRBJ2-5, with 9 bases matching TRBD2. Looked up from germline, CDR1 is SEHNR and CDR2 is FQNEAQ (reference sequence). V lost 3 bases and J lost 2; bases outside the gene matches: 7. The CDR3 covers 16 residues. CDR3 nucleotides: TGTGCCAGCAGCTTCGCGGTAGCGGGGGCACAAGAGACCCAGTACTTC. It translates to CASSFAVAGAQETQYF.

This clonotype was counted many times. The rearrangement joins TRBV14 to TRBJ2-5, with 11 bases that match TRBD2. The trim removed 5 bases at V and 7 bases at J, leaving 6 bases unmatched. Germline CDR1 reads SGHDN; CDR2 reads FVKESK. This CDR3 has 14 residues. The DNA for the CDR3 is TGTGCCAGCAGCACCCTAGCGGGGGGCCCGACCCAGTACTTC. Amino acid sequence: CASSTLAGGPTQYF.

J is TRBJ2-7 and V is TRBV7-2; TRBD1 matches 10 bases. CDR3 length: 14 amino acids. From germline, CDR1 is SGHTA and CDR2 FQGNSA. The V gene end was trimmed by 11 bases and the J gene end by 4 bases; junction bases not matched to a gene: 11. CDR3 sequence: CAWSVGQGRYEQYF. The CDR3 nucleotides are TGTGCCTGGAGTGTGGGACAGGGGAGGTACGAGCAGTACTTC.

Remarks on this clonotype: At one boundary the junction diverges from the germline segment, which might be a read error. This chain connects TRBV10-3 to TRBJ2-5; D possibly uses TRBD1 or TRBD2 (5 bases each). The CDR3 loop spans 14 amino acids. CDR1 and CDR2 from the germline V gene are ENHRY and SYGVKD. CDR3 region: CATSYCPGQETQYF. CDR3 sequence (DNA): TGTGCCACCAGTTATTGTCCGGGGCAGGAGACCCAGTACTTC.

The J gene is TRBJ2-7, the V gene TRBV7-9; 7 bases line up with TRBD1. Germline CDR1 is SEHNR and CDR2 is FQNEAQ (reference sequence). Trimming cost V 9 bases and J 0 bases; bases outside gene matches: 8. The CDR3 covers 14 residues. The CDR3 sequence is CASTPGDSSYEQYF. CDR3 DNA: TGTGCCAGTACGCCCGGGGACAGCTCCTACGAGCAGTACTTC.

About this clonotype itself: Since no conserved phenylalanine or tryptophan closes the CDR3, a read error is the likely cause. The chain combines TRBV7-2 with TRBJ2-7; 9 bases align to TRBD2. The end of the DNA fits TRBJ2-1 better, so the J call may be wrong. CDR1 is SGHTA and CDR2 is FQGNSA in the germline V gene. The CDR3 is 16 amino acids. As DNA, the CDR3 is TGTGCCAGCAGCTTAGCGGATGCGGGAGGGGGCCATGAGCAGTTCCTC. This gives the protein CASSLADAGGGHEQFL.

This clonotype was counted ten times or more. The chain has TRBV2 and TRBJ2-7; no definite D call. The V and J ends lost 5 bases and 3 bases respectively, with 17 bases between them. The CDR3 length is 15 residues. Germline V lookup: CDR1 SNHLY, CDR2 FYNNEI. CDR3 region: CASSPRERAIYEQYF. In nucleotides, the CDR3 is TGTGCCAGCAGTCCAAGGGAAAGGGCCATCTACGAGCAGTACTTC.

The CDR3 spells CASSSDIQGRYGYTF. The CDR3 DNA follows: TGCGCCAGCAGCTCCGATATACAGGGGAGGTATGGCTACACCTTC. The chain employs TRBV5-1 and TRBJ1-2, with 7 bases identical to TRBD1. This CDR3 is 15 amino acids long. With 3 bases clipped from V and 5 bases from J, the junction kept 10 bases outside the gene matches. Per germline, CDR1 SGHRS and CDR2 YFSETQ.

V gene TRBV7-2 combines with J gene TRBJ1-1; TRBD1 is a possible D gene (5 bases). The CDR3 runs to 13 residues. Germline loops: CDR1 SGHTA, CDR2 FQGNSA. The V gene lost 1 base and the J gene lost 11 bases, with 14 bases spanning the gap. In DNA, the CDR3 is TGTGCCAGCAGCTTAGTCAACCAGGGTTCGGCTTTCTTT. Translation gives CASSLVNQGSAFF.